This T cell receptor (beta chain) came from a study of T cells in Graves' hyperthyroidism and ophthalmopathy. TCR beta CDR3 region amplification was performed from RNA transcripts. The HTBI primer set was used in a first-round RT-PCR of the TCR CDR3. TCRdb independently ran MiXCR on the multiplex PCR reads; one entry per CDR3 protein. The sample records 300,000 to 400,000 distinct CDR3 sequences, over 10% being singletons. This clonotype was recorded at least ten times. This clonotype was sampled from a woman under 30 with Graves' hyperthyroidism. The specimen was blood.

This CDR3 reads CSPYGGGHMNTEAFF. CDR3 bases: TGCAGTCCCTACGGAGGGGGCCACATGAACACTGAAGCTTTCTTT. V is TRBV20-1 and J is TRBJ1-1, with 7 bases that match TRBD1. This CDR3 region has 15 residues. Losses at the gene ends were 8 bases for V and 0 bases for J; bases not matched to a gene: 12. From germline, CDR1 is DFQATT and CDR2 SNEGSKA (reference sequence).